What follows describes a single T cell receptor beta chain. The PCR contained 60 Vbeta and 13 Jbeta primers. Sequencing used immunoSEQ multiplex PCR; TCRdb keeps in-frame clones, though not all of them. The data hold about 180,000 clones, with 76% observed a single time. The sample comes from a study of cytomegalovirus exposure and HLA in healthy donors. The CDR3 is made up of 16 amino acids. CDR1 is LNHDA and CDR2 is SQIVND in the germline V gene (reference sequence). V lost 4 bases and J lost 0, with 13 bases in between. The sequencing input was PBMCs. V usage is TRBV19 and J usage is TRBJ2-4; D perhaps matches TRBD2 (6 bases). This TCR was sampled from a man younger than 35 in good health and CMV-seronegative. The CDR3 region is CASSTLPGLAKNIQYF. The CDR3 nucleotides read TGTGCCAGTAGTACCCTCCCGGGACTAGCCAAAAACATTCAGTACTTC.